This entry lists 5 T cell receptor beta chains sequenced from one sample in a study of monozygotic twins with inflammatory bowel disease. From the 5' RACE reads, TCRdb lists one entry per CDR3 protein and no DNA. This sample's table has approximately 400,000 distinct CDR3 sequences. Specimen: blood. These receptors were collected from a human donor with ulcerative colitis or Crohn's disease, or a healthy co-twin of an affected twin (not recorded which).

CDR3 protein: CAISESEQYGYTF. V usage is TRBV10-3 and J usage is TRBJ1-2. CDR1 ENHRY and CDR2 SYGVKD come from the germline V gene. The CDR3 has 13 amino acids.

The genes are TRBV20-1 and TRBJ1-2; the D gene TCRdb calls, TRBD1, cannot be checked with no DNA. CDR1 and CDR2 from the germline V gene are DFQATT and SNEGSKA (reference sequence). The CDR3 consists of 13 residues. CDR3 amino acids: CSASPGTNYGYTF.

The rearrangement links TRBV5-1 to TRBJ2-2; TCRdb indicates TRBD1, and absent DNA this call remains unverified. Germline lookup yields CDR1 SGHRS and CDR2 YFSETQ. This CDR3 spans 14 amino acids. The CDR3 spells CASSGEGRPGELFF. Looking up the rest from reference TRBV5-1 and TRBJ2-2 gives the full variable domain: KAGVTQTPRYLIKTRGQQVTLSCSPISGHRSVSWYQQTPGQGLQFLFEYFSETQRNKGNFPGRFSGRQFSNSRSEMNVSTLELGDSALYLCASSGEGRPGELFFGEGSRLTVL.

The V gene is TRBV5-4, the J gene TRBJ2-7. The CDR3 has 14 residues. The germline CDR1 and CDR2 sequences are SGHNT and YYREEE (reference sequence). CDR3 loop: CASSSGWSGNEQYF.

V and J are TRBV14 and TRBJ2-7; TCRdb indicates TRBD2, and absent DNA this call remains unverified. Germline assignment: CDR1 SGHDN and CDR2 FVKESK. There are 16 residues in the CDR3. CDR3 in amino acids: CASSHSSGVISYEQYF.